The clone carrying this TCR beta chain occurred many times. The source of the sample is a study of regulatory T cells in long-lasting Graves disease. Trimming left V 5 bases short and J 0 bases short, with 7 bases between. This CDR3 has 13 amino acids. Indicated time point: newly diagnosed GD, antithyroid drugs for less than 3 months. Making the TCR library involved RNA that had been extracted from PBMCs. With iRepertoire HTBI primers and Arm-PCR of CDR3 regions, TCR beta libraries were built. TCRdb re-called the multiplex PCR reads with MiXCR, one entry per CDR3 protein. Of a few hundred thousand distinct CDR3 sequences in the sample, approximately 13% are singletons; the top ten hold 8.5% to 10%. This sample also appeared in a second study, on T cells in Graves' hyperthyroidism and ophthalmopathy.

The V and J genes are TRBV12-3 or TRBV12-4 and TRBJ1-1; D is unclear. This specimen was peripheral blood mononuclear cells (PBMCs), taken at new diagnosis, from a patient treated with antithyroid drugs. The TCR comes from a man under 40 with Graves disease. CDR3 amino acids: CASSRRMNTEAFF. The CDR3 coding sequence is TGTGCCAGCAGTAGACGTATGAACACTGAAGCTTTCTTT.